Only one count was recorded for the clone carrying this TCR beta chain. Its specificity is not known. These data originate in a study of T cell responses to AZD1222 COVID-19 vaccine. Study-level findings and limits: Vaccination with two AZD1222 doses was followed by a rise in Spike-specific TCR breadth and depth. Only 5 to 7 AZD1222 recipients tested seropositive at baseline.

The assay was immunoSEQ multiplex PCR, and TCRdb's table has in-frame clones only and misses some. In the table there are about 140,000 clones, 93% of which are singletons. The CDR3 sequence is 16 residues long. Deletions cut 1 base from V and 5 bases from J, with 15 bases between. CDR1 ENHRY and CDR2 SYGVKD come from the germline V gene. This sequence originates from an adult who had recovered from COVID-19. The rearrangement links TRBV10-3 to TRBJ2-1; TRBD2 might be the D (6 bases). The sequences come from peripheral blood, collected after recovery from COVID-19. This CDR3 is CAISEYGRDVNNEQFF. As DNA, the CDR3 is TGTGCCATCAGTGAGTATGGGCGGGATGTTAACAATGAGCAGTTCTTC.